This T cell receptor (beta chain) was found in a study of vaccination effects on CD4 cells after COVID-19. About the study: The study sampled three convalescent patients both early and late after vaccination. Following the second dose by a median of 72 days, the post-vaccine samples were obtained. Study-level points and caveats: New vaccine-induced clones made up most post-vaccine spike-reactive clones in convalescents.

Culture proceeded for 10 days, and CD4+ T cells were then isolated. From March to December 2020, the person had a SARS-CoV-2 infection that was confirmed by PCR. Two doses of either BNT162b2 or mRNA-1273 were given to each participant. Half the medium was replaced with IL-2 medium on days 3 and 7. This clone was observed a single time. What it binds is not known. Here immunoSEQ multiplex PCR was the method, and the copy in TCRdb shows in-frame clones only, minus some. The profile shows tens of thousands of clones, less than 85% of them singletons. Trimming left V 5 bases short and J 10 bases short, with 9 bases between. In germline, CDR1 is SGHTA, CDR2 FQGNSA. The CDR3 length is 12 residues.

The chain employs TRBV7-2 and TRBJ1-6, with unresolved D. Sequencing was performed on CD4+ T cells from PBMCs cultured without peptide, taken after COVID-19 vaccination. The receptor was isolated from a human donor who had a prior SARS-CoV-2 infection. CDR3 residues: CASSLRGSPLHF. The CDR3 DNA reads as TGTGCCAGCAGCCTACGTGGATCACCCCTCCACTTT.